The T cell receptor (beta chain) described here comes from a study of shared clonotypes between healthy human individuals. The study separated CD4+ cells into CD45RA+ naive and CD45RA-negative memory subsets. The method was immunoSEQ multiplex PCR; TCRdb's version includes in-frame clones alone and lacks a portion of them. The sample records some 1 million clones, around 74% being singletons. The germline CDR1 and CDR2 sequences are MNHNY and SVGAGI (reference sequence). The CDR3 is 14 amino acids. Trimming pared 8 bases from V and 0 bases from J, leaving 8 bases between. This receptor was identified in a man aged 18 to 30 in good health. The chain has TRBV6-6 and TRBJ1-6; D is undetermined. Sequencing was done on a sample of memory CD4+ T cells sorted from blood. The subset: CD45RA-negative fraction. For the CDR3, the DNA is TGTGCCAGCGGGGAGAGCTCCTATAATTCACCCCTCCACTTT. Protein: CASGESSYNSPLHF.